A single sample is the source of the 24 T cell receptor beta chains below, sequenced in a study of T cell responses to AZD1222 COVID-19 vaccine. TCRdb's table, derived via immunoSEQ multiplex PCR, lists solely in-frame clones and lacks some. The table records about 60,000 clones, about 90% of them present only once. Material: peripheral blood, obtained on day 0 of AZD1222 vaccination. These TCRs come from an adult in good health.

CDR3 region: CASSEGQITGELFF. In DNA, the CDR3 is TGTGCCAGCAGTGAAGGGCAGATCACCGGGGAGCTGTTTTTT. This chain connects TRBV6-1 to TRBJ2-2; D is ambiguous. The CDR3 runs to 14 residues. V was pared by 1 base and J by 4 bases, with 7 bases between. Germline assignment: CDR1 MNHNS and CDR2 SASEGT.

The chain is built from TRBV29-1 and TRBJ2-7, with 7 bases that match TRBD1. The CDR3 contains 13 residues. CDR1 and CDR2 (germline): SQVTM, ANQGSEA. V lost 5 bases and J lost 4; bases outside the gene matches: 8. The DNA for the CDR3 is TGCAGCGTTCATACACAGGGGAGATACGAGCAGTACTTC. This translates into CSVHTQGRYEQYF.

V and J are TRBV6-5 and TRBJ1-1; D is possibly TRBD1 (5 bases). V lost 6 bases and J 2 bases, leaving 13 bases between the germline ends. The CDR3 is 14 amino acids. Per germline, CDR1 MNHEY and CDR2 SVGAGI. CDR3 in amino acids: CASSAPQGNTEAFF. Written as DNA, the CDR3 is TGTGCCAGCAGCGCTCCCCAGGGAAACACTGAAGCTTTCTTT.

Notes on this clone: Sequence at one end of the junction differs from germline and may be a read error. The chain is built from TRBV7-7 and TRBJ2-5, with 8 bases identical to TRBD2. The CDR3 totals 13 residues. The germline V gene has CDR1 SSHAT and CDR2 FNYEAQ (reference sequence). CDR3 DNA: TGTGCTAGCAGCCCCCGGGGGGGAGAGACCCAGTACTTC. Translation: CASSPRGGETQYF.

V usage is TRBV3-1 (or the pseudogene TRBV3-2) and J usage is TRBJ2-1; 15 bases are shared with TRBD2. The CDR3 is 19 residues long. J lost 4 bases, V lost 4 bases, and 11 bases had no gene match. Looked up from germline, CDR1 is LGHDT and CDR2 is YNNKEL (reference sequence). This chain's CDR3 is CASSPIGLAGGKGYNEQFF. The CDR3 DNA reads TGTGCCAGCAGCCCAATCGGACTAGCGGGAGGGAAGGGATACAATGAGCAGTTCTTC.

The V and J genes are TRBV30 and TRBJ1-5; unclear D gene. The V gene lost 5 bases and the J gene lost 5 bases, with 10 bases spanning the gap. CDR1 is GTSNPN and CDR2 is SVGIG in the germline V gene (reference sequence). The CDR3 totals 12 residues. This CDR3 reads CAWGYGDQPQHF. The DNA for the CDR3 is TGTGCCTGGGGCTATGGTGATCAGCCCCAGCATTTT.

The chain joins TRBV7-9 to TRBJ1-1, with D tentatively TRBD1 (5 bases). Trimming took 3 bases from V and 3 from J, leaving 11 bases between them. This CDR3 comprises 14 residues. Germline CDR1 and CDR2: SEHNR and FQNEAQ (reference sequence). CDR3 sequence (DNA): TGTGCCAGCAGCTTCACACGGGGGGACACTGAAGCTTTCTTT. Translation: CASSFTRGDTEAFF. Combining the CDR3 with reference TRBV7-9 and TRBJ1-1 gives the whole variable domain DTGVSQNPRHKITKRGQNVTFRCDPISEHNRLYWYRQTLGQGPEFLTYFQNEAQLEKSRLLSDRFSAERPKGSFSTLEIQRTEQGDSAMYLCASSFTRGDTEAFFGQGTRLTVV.

The rearrangement joins TRBV4-3 to TRBJ1-5; 10 nucleotides match TRBD1. Germline CDR1 reads LGHNA; CDR2 reads YSLEER. Losses at the gene ends were 4 bases for V and 4 bases for J; bases not matched to a gene: 1. The length of the CDR3 is 14 residues. The CDR3 DNA reads TGCGCCAGCAGCCGGGACAGGGGTAATCAGCCCCAGCATTTT. Translation: CASSRDRGNQPQHF.

J is TRBJ2-1 and V is TRBV28; D perhaps matches TRBD2 (6 bases). Deletions cut 2 bases from V and 5 bases from J, with 10 bases between. The CDR3 is 14 amino acids. The germline CDR1 and CDR2 sequences are MDHEN and SYDVKM. The CDR3 DNA reads as TGTGCCAGCAGTTTAACTGTAGCGGACAATGAGCAGTTCTTC. Translation: CASSLTVADNEQFF.

The rearrangement links TRBV29-1 to TRBJ2-6, with no clear D. Germline values: CDR1 SQVTM, CDR2 ANQGSEA. Trimming shortened V by 4 bases and J by 2 bases, and 6 bases separated the two germline ends. The length of the CDR3 is 13 residues. The CDR3 region has the DNA TGCAGCGTTGTCTTAACTGGGGCCAACGTCCTGACTTTC. This codes for CSVVLTGANVLTF.

This rearrangement joins TRBV5-1 to TRBJ1-6; 7 bases match TRBD1. Germline trimming cut 7 bases from V and 7 bases from J; bases unmatched to any gene: 2. The CDR3 spans 12 residues. Germline V lookup: CDR1 SGHRS, CDR2 YFSETQ. The CDR3 sequence: CASGTENSPLHF. In nucleotides, the CDR3 is TGCGCCAGCGGGACAGAGAATTCACCCCTCCACTTT.

The rearrangement links TRBV6-2 or TRBV6-3 to TRBJ2-3; TRBD1 might be the D (5 bases). V was pared by 2 bases and J by 6 bases, with 15 bases between. CDR1 MNHEY and CDR2 SVGEGT come from the germline V gene. The length of the CDR3 is 15 residues. CDR3 sequence (DNA): TGTGCCAGCAGTTACCCTCAGGGATGGGTGGATACGCAGTATTTT. Amino acid sequence: CASSYPQGWVDTQYF.

The chain has TRBV12-2 and TRBJ2-3. TRBV12-2 is annotated as a pseudogene. There are 15 residues in the CDR3. Here the CDR3 reads CASRLRRDLTDTQYF. For the CDR3, the DNA is TGTGCAAGTCGCTTACGCCGGGACCTCACAGATACGCAGTATTTT.

This clone occurred once. The chain joins TRBV6-5 to TRBJ1-4, with 7 positions matching TRBD1. Germline values: CDR1 MNHEY, CDR2 SVGAGI. Losses at the gene ends were 4 bases for V and 10 bases for J; bases not matched to a gene: 9. There are 14 residues in the CDR3. CDR3 sequence: CASSLRQGGGKLFF. The CDR3 nucleotides are TGTGCCAGCAGTTTGAGACAGGGAGGAGGAAAACTGTTTTTT.

This clone was seen just once. The gene calls are TRBV30 and TRBJ1-5; D not resolved. The CDR3 is made up of 13 amino acids. V lost 3 bases and J lost 7, with 13 bases in between. Germline V lookup: CDR1 GTSNPN, CDR2 SVGIG (reference sequence). The CDR3 nucleotides are TGTGCCTGGAGCGTGTCGAAGGGCCAGCCCCAGCATTTT. It translates to CAWSVSKGQPQHF.

The rearrangement joins TRBV5-4 to TRBJ2-1, with D possibly matching TRBD2 (6 bases). Germline V gene data show CDR1 as SGHNT and CDR2 as YYREEE (reference sequence). V was shortened by 5 bases and J by 7 bases, with 7 bases between the two germline ends. The CDR3 consists of 11 residues. The CDR3 region is CASSRENEQFF. DNA for the CDR3: TGTGCCAGCAGTCGGGAGAATGAGCAGTTCTTC.

V and J are TRBV4-2 and TRBJ1-3; D is uncertain. The V gene lost 0 bases and the J gene lost 0 bases, with 6 bases spanning the gap. CDR1 is LGHNA and CDR2 is YNFKEQ in the germline V gene. The CDR3 is 15 residues long. The CDR3 sequence is CASSQETTSGNTIYF. In DNA form, the CDR3 reads TGTGCCAGCAGCCAAGAAACCACCTCTGGAAACACCATATATTTT.

The V gene is TRBV14, the J gene TRBJ2-5, with 12 bases identical to TRBD2. This CDR3 comprises 19 residues. Germline CDR1 SGHDN, CDR2 FVKESK. The V segment lost 0 bases and the J segment 5 bases; nucleotides outside the gene matches: 13. As DNA, the CDR3 is TGTGCCAGCAGCCAAGACTTCATGAGCCTCCTAGCGGGAGGGGAGACCCAGTACTTC. Translating it yields CASSQDFMSLLAGGETQYF.

This clone has only one observation. The chain couples TRBV5-8 to TRBJ2-7, with TRBD1 matching 9 bases. The germline CDR1 and CDR2 sequences are SGHTS and YDEGEE. CDR3 size: 15 residues. V dropped 1 base and J dropped 3; count of bases not matched to a gene: 5. In nucleotides, the CDR3 is TGTGCCAGCAGCTTGCCGGGACAGGGCTTCTACGAGCAGTACTTC. This gives the protein CASSLPGQGFYEQYF.

This clone was seen a handful of times. The rearrangement uses TRBV5-4 and TRBJ1-5, with D tentatively TRBD1 (6 bases). The CDR3 loop spans 16 amino acids. Trimming left V 0 bases short and J 3 bases short, with 13 bases between. CDR1 is SGHNT, CDR2 YYREEE, per germline (reference sequence). CDR3 DNA: TGTGCCAGCAGCTTGGGAGGACAGTTAGTCAATCAGCCCCAGCATTTT. It translates to CASSLGGQLVNQPQHF.

V usage is TRBV6-5 and J usage is TRBJ2-7; 9 nucleotides line up with TRBD1. Looked up from germline, CDR1 is MNHEY and CDR2 is SVGAGI. This CDR3 is 14 amino acids long. V trimming: 5 bases; J trimming: 4 bases; junction bases outside the gene matches: 6. DNA of the CDR3: TGTGCCAGCAGTCCCACAGGGGGCATATACGAGCAGTACTTC. It is translated as CASSPTGGIYEQYF.

This chain links TRBV11-3 with TRBJ2-3; D may be TRBD2 (5 bases). V lost 0 bases and J 1 base, leaving 5 bases between the germline ends. Germline loops: CDR1 SGHNT, CDR2 YENEEA. The CDR3 is 14 residues long. This CDR3 reads CASSLEGGTDTQYF. The CDR3 DNA reads as TGTGCCAGCAGCTTAGAGGGAGGCACAGATACGCAGTATTTT.

This chain connects TRBV5-1 to TRBJ2-1; TRBD2 is a possible D gene (6 bases). Deletions cut 1 base from V and 6 bases from J, with 11 bases between. The CDR3 contains 14 residues. Germline CDR1 SGHRS, CDR2 YFSETQ. CDR3 bases: TGCGCCAGCAGCTTGACGGAGGGATCCAATGAGCAGTTCTTC. It encodes CASSLTEGSNEQFF.

V gene TRBV21-1 combines with J gene TRBJ1-5. TRBV21-1 is a known pseudogene. The CDR3 length is 23 residues. CDR3 bases: TGTGCCAGCAGCAACCCTTGTCCGTATCCCACAGTGATGCGGCCTTATAGCAATCAGCCCCAGCATTTT. Amino acids: CASSNPCPYPTVMRPYSNQPQHF.